This passage covers 21 T cell receptor beta chains from one sample sequenced in a study of T cell repertoires in cytomegalovirus infection. Their antigen targets remain unknown. Using its own MiXCR run on the reads, TCRdb lists one record per CDR3 protein. In the table there are approximately 260,000 distinct CDR3 sequences, approximately 22% of which are singletons. The sample in question was cultured PBMCs, obtained from culture after CMV antigen stimulation. Receptor source: a human donor in good health (CMV status not recorded). Some clones in this sample may be carry-over from other donors' samples.

This clonotype was picked up a small number of times. V is TRBV28 and J is TRBJ1-1; D remains ambiguous. V was pared by 7 bases and J by 2 bases, with 14 bases between. CDR1 is MDHEN, CDR2 SYDVKM, per germline. This CDR3 comprises 14 residues. The CDR3 DNA reads as TGTGCCAGCATGCACCTCTTAACTAACACTGAAGCTTTCTTT. Translating it yields CASMHLLTNTEAFF.

This clonotype was detected ten times or more. The CDR3 DNA is TGTGCCAGCAGTCAAGAATATCCGAACACTGAAGCTTTCTTT. Its translation: CASSQEYPNTEAFF. The chain couples TRBV7-9 to TRBJ1-1; no firm D call. This CDR3 region has 14 residues. V dropped 6 bases and J dropped 1 base, with 12 bases sitting between them. CDR1 is SEHNR and CDR2 is FQNEAQ in the germline V gene (reference sequence).

The table lists this clonotype with many counts. The V call is TRBV7-8, the J call TRBJ2-3; D is ambiguous. With 5 bases removed from V and 5 bases from J, the gap between germline ends came to 20 bases. This CDR3 is 16 amino acids long. The germline gives CDR1 SGHVS, CDR2 FQNEAQ. Here the CDR3 reads CASSTAGSTSRDTQYF. The CDR3 region has the DNA TGTGCCAGCAGCACCGCCGGAAGCACGAGTAGAGATACGCAGTATTTT.

This clonotype has only a few counts. CDR3 sequence reads: CASNRGLGEAFF. The CDR3, as DNA: TGTGCCAGCAATCGGGGGTTAGGAGAAGCTTTCTTT. The chain couples TRBV25-1 to TRBJ1-1; weak D call: TRBD1 (5 bases). The CDR3 runs 12 residues. The germline V and J ends were trimmed by 7 bases and 8 bases, with 14 bases remaining between them. From germline, CDR1 is MGHDK and CDR2 SYGVNS. The variable domain in full, with the rest retrieved from reference TRBV25-1 and TRBJ1-1, is EADIYQTPRYLVIGTGKKITLECSQTMGHDKMYWYQQDPGMELHLIHYSYGVNSTEKGDLSSESTVSRIRTEHFPLTLESARPSHTSQYLCASNRGLGEAFFGQGTRLTVV.

CDR3 amino acids: CASSFLAGDYEQYF. The CDR3 DNA reads as TGTGCCAGCAGTTTCCTAGCGGGAGACTACGAGCAGTACTTC. The chain has TRBV28 and TRBJ2-7; 10 nucleotides align to TRBD2. CDR3 length: 14 residues. Germline CDR1 reads MDHEN; CDR2 reads SYDVKM. V lost 3 bases, J lost 3 bases, and 2 bases stayed unmatched.

The rearrangement links TRBV20-1 to TRBJ1-2; 7 bases match TRBD1. The V and J ends lost 4 bases and 0 bases, in that order; junction bases with no gene match: 5. CDR3 size: 14 residues. Germline loops: CDR1 DFQATT, CDR2 SNEGSKA (reference sequence). The CDR3 spells CSAKKGQTNYGYTF. Written as DNA, the CDR3 is TGCAGTGCTAAAAAGGGACAGACTAACTATGGCTACACCTTC.

The chain recombines TRBV28 with TRBJ2-2; 8 nucleotides match TRBD2. The V gene end was trimmed by 3 bases and the J gene end by 1 base; junction bases not matched to a gene: 4. CDR1 is MDHEN and CDR2 is SYDVKM in the germline V gene. CDR3 length equals 16 residues. Here the CDR3 reads CASSFLREENTGELFF. The CDR3 coding sequence is TGTGCCAGCAGTTTCCTGCGGGAGGAGAACACCGGGGAGCTGTTTTTT.

A few counts support this clonotype. The chain employs TRBV12-3 or TRBV12-4 and TRBJ2-7; D is undetermined. There are 14 residues in the CDR3. With 3 bases removed from V and 5 bases from J, the gap between germline ends came to 14 bases. CDR3 loop: CASSLGLGGNEQYV. CDR3 DNA sequence: TGTGCCAGCAGTTTGGGTCTGGGTGGGAACGAGCAGTACGTC.

This clonotype came up a few times. The J gene is TRBJ2-1, the V gene TRBV29-1; TRBD2 might be the D (7 bases). V shed 3 bases and J shed 8 bases, with 11 bases lying between them. Germline-derived CDR1 and CDR2 are SQVTM and ANQGSEA. The CDR3 is 12 residues long. In DNA form, the CDR3 reads TGCAGCGTTGACCGAGGGGGGGATGAGCAGTTCTTC. Its translation is CSVDRGGDEQFF.

The J gene is TRBJ2-3, the V gene TRBV7-2, with D hard to call. Germline V gene data show CDR1 as SGHTA and CDR2 as FQGNSA. V shed 4 bases and J shed 6 bases, with 11 bases lying between them. CDR3 length equals 13 residues. The CDR3 nucleotides are TGTGCCAGCAGCTCCCCCCCCCGGGATACGCAGTATTTT. It translates to CASSSPPRDTQYF.

Notes on this clonotype: Germline is not matched at one junction end, which may reflect a read error. The chain links TRBV20-1 to TRBJ1-1; TRBD1 is a possible D gene (6 bases). Germline CDR1 DFQATT, CDR2 SNEGSKA (reference sequence). The CDR3 length is 16 residues. CDR3: CRARGRTAYPNTEAFF. The CDR3 DNA sequence: TGCCGTGCTAGGGGTCGGACAGCCTATCCGAACACTGAAGCTTTCTTT.

V usage is TRBV24-1 and J usage is TRBJ2-1, with TRBD2 matching 7 bases. Germline CDR1 and CDR2: KGHDR and SFDVKD. The CDR3 runs to 16 residues. With 4 bases clipped from V and 7 bases from J, the junction kept 12 bases outside the gene matches. CDR3 sequence: CATSDSDLAGLNEQFF. The CDR3 nucleotides are TGTGCCACCAGTGACTCGGACTTAGCGGGTTTAAATGAGCAGTTCTTC.

The rearrangement links TRBV20-1 to TRBJ1-4; D is unresolved. The CDR3 consists of 15 residues. The V end was cut by 0 bases, the J end by 6 bases, with 14 bases between. Germline V gives CDR1 DFQATT, CDR2 SNEGSKA (reference sequence). The CDR3 bases are TGCAGTGCTAGAGATGTCCAGGAATCGCATGAAAAACTGTTTTTT. Protein product: CSARDVQESHEKLFF.

A few counts support this clonotype. The chain couples TRBV6-5 to TRBJ2-3, with D perhaps TRBD2 (5 bases). V shed 2 bases and J shed 1 base, with 10 bases lying between them. Germline V gene sequence: CDR1 MNHEY, CDR2 SVGAGI. CDR3 length: 15 residues. The CDR3 nucleotides are TGTGCCAGCAGTTACGGGTTTAGCGGCACAGATACGCAGTATTTT. It specifies CASSYGFSGTDTQYF.

This clonotype was seen a single time. This may come from a read error, since a much larger clone is one base off. V is TRBV11-2 and J is TRBJ1-5; 10 nucleotides align to TRBD1. The CDR3 loop spans 15 amino acids. Germline V gene data show CDR1 as SGHAT and CDR2 as FQNNGV. The CDR3 region has the DNA TGTGCCAGCAGCCCGGGACAGGGGATTGGCCAGCCCCGGCATTTT. It encodes CASSPGQGIGQPRHF.

This clonotype has at least ten counts. The rearrangement links TRBV7-2 to TRBJ1-1; 7 bases map to TRBD1. Losses at the gene ends were 3 bases for V and 1 base for J; bases not matched to a gene: 5. The CDR3 totals 15 residues. Germline V lookup: CDR1 SGHTA, CDR2 FQGNSA. CDR3 DNA sequence: TGTGCCAGCAGCTTCGGGAGGGGGCGGAACACTGAAGCTTTCTTT. It is translated as CASSFGRGRNTEAFF. Using reference TRBV7-2 and TRBJ1-1 for the parts outside the CDR3, the full variable domain is GAGVSQSPSNKVTEKGKDVELRCDPISGHTALYWYRQSLGQGLEFLIYFQGNSAPDKSGLPSDRFSAERTGGSVSTLTIQRTQQEDSAVYLCASSFGRGRNTEAFFGQGTRLTVV.

The sample holds many counts of this clonotype. The chain carries TRBV28 and TRBJ1-5, with 7 bases lining up with TRBD1. Trimming took 5 bases from V and 4 from J; bases not matched to a gene: 8. Germline CDR1 reads MDHEN; CDR2 reads SYDVKM. The CDR3 length is 15 residues. CDR3: CASSPSGGWNQPQHF. The DNA of the CDR3 is TGTGCCAGCAGTCCTTCAGGGGGTTGGAATCAGCCCCAGCATTTT.

In its sample, this clonotype was seen many times. This chain joins TRBV7-2 and TRBJ2-1; 10 positions match TRBD2. CDR3 length: 15 amino acids. CDR1 is SGHTA and CDR2 is FQGNSA in the germline V gene. Trimming at V came to 5 bases and at J to 3 bases, leaving 4 bases not matched to a gene. In DNA form, the CDR3 reads TGTGCCAGCAGCACATCTAGCGGGAGCTACAATGAGCAGTTCTTC. Amino acid sequence: CASSTSSGSYNEQFF. The complete variable domain, with remaining parts taken from reference TRBV7-2 and TRBJ2-1, reads GAGVSQSPSNKVTEKGKDVELRCDPISGHTALYWYRQSLGQGLEFLIYFQGNSAPDKSGLPSDRFSAERTGGSVSTLTIQRTQQEDSAVYLCASSTSSGSYNEQFFGPGTRLTVL.

This clonotype was counted many times. V and J are TRBV7-2 and TRBJ2-2; TRBD2 aligns across 12 bases. The ends lost 4 bases at V and 1 base at J; junction bases unmatched: 10. Germline CDR1 is SGHTA and CDR2 is FQGNSA. The CDR3 runs 19 residues. The DNA of the CDR3 is TGTGCCAGCAGCTCAAGACTAGCGGGAGTGGCGGGGAACACCGGGGAGCTGTTTTTT. It yields the protein CASSSRLAGVAGNTGELFF.

This clonotype came up a few times. V usage is TRBV4-1 and J usage is TRBJ2-7; 8 positions agree with TRBD2. Germline V gene data show CDR1 as MGHRA and CDR2 as YSYEKL. This CDR3 is built from 16 residues. Losses at the gene ends were 1 base for V and 1 base for J; bases not matched to a gene: 6. The CDR3 bases are TGCGCCAGCAGCCAAGTAGGCAGCGGGAGTTCCTACGAGCAGTACTTC. This encodes CASSQVGSGSSYEQYF.

This clonotype showed up just a few times. V is TRBV10-3 and J is TRBJ2-4, with D possibly being TRBD2 (5 bases). V lost 3 bases and J 0 bases, leaving 9 bases between the germline ends. There are 15 residues in the CDR3. CDR1 and CDR2 (germline): ENHRY, SYGVKD. DNA for the CDR3: TGTGCCATCAGTGACATGGACTTAGCCAAAAACATTCAGTACTTC. This translates into CAISDMDLAKNIQYF.